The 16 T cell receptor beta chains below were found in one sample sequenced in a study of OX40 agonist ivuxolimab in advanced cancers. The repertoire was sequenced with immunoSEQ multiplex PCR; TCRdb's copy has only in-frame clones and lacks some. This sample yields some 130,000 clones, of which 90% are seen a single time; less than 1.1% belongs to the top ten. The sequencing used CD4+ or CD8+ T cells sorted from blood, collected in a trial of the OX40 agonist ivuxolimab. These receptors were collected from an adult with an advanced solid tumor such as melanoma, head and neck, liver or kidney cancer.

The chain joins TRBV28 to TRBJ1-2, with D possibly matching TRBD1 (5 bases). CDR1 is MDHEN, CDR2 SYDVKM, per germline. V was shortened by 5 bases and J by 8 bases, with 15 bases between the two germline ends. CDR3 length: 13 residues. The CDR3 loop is CASSVRDFGGYTF. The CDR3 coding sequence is TGTGCCAGCAGTGTCCGGGACTTTGGGGGCTACACCTTC.

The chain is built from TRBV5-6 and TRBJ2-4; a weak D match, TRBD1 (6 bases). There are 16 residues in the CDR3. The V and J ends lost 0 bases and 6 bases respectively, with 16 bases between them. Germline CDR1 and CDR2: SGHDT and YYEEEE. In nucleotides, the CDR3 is TGTGCCAGCAGCTTGGCTATCCGACAGGAGCCAAACATTCAGTACTTC. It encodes CASSLAIRQEPNIQYF.

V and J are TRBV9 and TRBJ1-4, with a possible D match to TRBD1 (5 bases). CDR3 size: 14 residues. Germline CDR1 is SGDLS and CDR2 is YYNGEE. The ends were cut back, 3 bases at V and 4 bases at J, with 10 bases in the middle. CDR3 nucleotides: TGTGCCAGCAGCGAGGGGACGAATAATGAAAAACTGTTTTTT. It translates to CASSEGTNNEKLFF.

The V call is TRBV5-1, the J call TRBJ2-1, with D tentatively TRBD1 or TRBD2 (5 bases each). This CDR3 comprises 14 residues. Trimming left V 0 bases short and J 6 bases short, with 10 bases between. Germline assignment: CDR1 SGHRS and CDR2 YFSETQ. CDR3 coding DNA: TGCGCCAGCAGCTTGGGGGGCGCGGGCAATGAGCAGTTCTTC. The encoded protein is CASSLGGAGNEQFF. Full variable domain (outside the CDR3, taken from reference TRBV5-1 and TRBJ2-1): KAGVTQTPRYLIKTRGQQVTLSCSPISGHRSVSWYQQTPGQGLQFLFEYFSETQRNKGNFPGRFSGRQFSNSRSEMNVSTLELGDSALYLCASSLGGAGNEQFFGPGTRLTVL.

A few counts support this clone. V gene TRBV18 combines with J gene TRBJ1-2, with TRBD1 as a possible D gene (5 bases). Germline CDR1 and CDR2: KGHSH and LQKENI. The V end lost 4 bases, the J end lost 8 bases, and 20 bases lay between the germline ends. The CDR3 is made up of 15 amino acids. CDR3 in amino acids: CASSRDRAKPAGYTF. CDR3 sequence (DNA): TGTGCCAGCTCACGGGACCGAGCAAAACCAGCGGGCTACACCTTC.

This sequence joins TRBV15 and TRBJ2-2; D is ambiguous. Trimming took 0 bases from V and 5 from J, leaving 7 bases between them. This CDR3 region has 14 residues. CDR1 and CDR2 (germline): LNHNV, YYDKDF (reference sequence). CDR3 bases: TGTGCCACCAGCAGAGAGCGTCTTACCGGGGAGCTGTTTTTT. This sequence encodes CATSRERLTGELFF. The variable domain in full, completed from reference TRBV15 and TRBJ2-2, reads DAMVIQNPRYQVTQFGKPVTLSCSQTLNHNVMYWYQQKSSQAPKLLFHYYDKDFNNEADTPDNFQSRRPNTSFCFLDIRSPGLGDTAMYLCATSRERLTGELFFGEGSRLTVL.

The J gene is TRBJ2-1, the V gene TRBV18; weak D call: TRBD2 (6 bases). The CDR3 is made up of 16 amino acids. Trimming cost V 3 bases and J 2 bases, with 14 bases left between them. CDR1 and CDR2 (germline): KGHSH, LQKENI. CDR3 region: CASSPLPRDAYNEQFF. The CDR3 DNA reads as TGTGCCAGCTCACCCCTCCCGCGGGATGCCTACAATGAGCAGTTCTTC.

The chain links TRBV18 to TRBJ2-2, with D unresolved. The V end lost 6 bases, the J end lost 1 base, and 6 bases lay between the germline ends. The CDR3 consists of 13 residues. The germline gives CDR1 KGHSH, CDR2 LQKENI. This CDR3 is CASSERNTGELFF. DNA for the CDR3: TGTGCCAGCTCGGAGAGGAACACCGGGGAGCTGTTTTTT. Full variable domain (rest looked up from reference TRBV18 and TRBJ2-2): NAGVMQNPRHLVRRRGQEARLRCSPMKGHSHVYWYRQLPEEGLKFMVYLQKENIIDESGMPKERFSAEFPKEGPSILRIQQVVRGDSAAYFCASSERNTGELFFGEGSRLTVL.

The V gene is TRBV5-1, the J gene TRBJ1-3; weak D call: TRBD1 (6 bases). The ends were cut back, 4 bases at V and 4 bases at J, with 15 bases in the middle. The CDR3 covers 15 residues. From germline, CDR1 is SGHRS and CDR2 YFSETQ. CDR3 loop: CASSGFPGDGNTIYF. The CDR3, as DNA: TGCGCCAGCAGCGGCTTCCCAGGGGACGGAAACACCATATATTTT. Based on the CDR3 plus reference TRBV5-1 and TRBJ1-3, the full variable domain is KAGVTQTPRYLIKTRGQQVTLSCSPISGHRSVSWYQQTPGQGLQFLFEYFSETQRNKGNFPGRFSGRQFSNSRSEMNVSTLELGDSALYLCASSGFPGDGNTIYFGEGSWLTVV.

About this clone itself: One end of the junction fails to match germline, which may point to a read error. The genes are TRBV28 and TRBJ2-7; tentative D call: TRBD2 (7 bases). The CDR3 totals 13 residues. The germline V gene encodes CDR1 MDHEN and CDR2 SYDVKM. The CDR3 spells CASGGAEKYGQYF. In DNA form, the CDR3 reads TGTGCCAGCGGGGGGGCTGAAAAGTACGGGCAGTACTTC.

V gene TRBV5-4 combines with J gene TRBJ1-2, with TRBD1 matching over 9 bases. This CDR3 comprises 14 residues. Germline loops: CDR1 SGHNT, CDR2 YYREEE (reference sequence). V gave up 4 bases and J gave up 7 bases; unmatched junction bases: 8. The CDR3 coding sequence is TGTGCCAGCAGCGGATGGACAGGGGATGGTGGCTACACCTTC. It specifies CASSGWTGDGGYTF.

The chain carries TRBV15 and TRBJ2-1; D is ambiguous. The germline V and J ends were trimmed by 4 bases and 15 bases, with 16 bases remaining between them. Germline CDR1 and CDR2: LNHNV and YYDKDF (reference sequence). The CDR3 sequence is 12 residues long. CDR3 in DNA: TGTGCCACCAGCAAATGGGATTCAGAGTCGTTCTTC. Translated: CATSKWDSESFF.

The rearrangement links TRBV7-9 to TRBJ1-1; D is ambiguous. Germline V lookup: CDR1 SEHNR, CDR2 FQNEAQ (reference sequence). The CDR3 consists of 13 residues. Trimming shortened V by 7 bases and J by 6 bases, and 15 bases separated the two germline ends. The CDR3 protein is CASNTVVGAEAFF. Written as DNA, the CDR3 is TGTGCCAGCAACACGGTCGTCGGGGCTGAAGCTTTCTTT.

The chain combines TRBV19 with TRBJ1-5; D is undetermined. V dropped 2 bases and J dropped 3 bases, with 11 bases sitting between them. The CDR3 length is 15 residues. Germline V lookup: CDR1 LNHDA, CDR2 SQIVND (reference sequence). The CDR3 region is CASSIWVRPNQPQHF. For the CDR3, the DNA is TGTGCCAGTAGTATATGGGTGCGGCCCAATCAGCCCCAGCATTTT.

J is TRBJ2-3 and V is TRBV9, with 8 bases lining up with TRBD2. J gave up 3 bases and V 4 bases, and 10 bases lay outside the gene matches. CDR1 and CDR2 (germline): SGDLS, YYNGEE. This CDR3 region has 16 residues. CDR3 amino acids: CASSIGLARRTDTQYF. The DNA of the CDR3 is TGTGCCAGCAGCATTGGACTAGCCAGGAGGACAGATACGCAGTATTTT.

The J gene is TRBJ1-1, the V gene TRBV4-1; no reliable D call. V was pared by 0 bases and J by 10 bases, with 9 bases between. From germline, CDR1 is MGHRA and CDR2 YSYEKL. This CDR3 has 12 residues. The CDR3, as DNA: TGCGCCAGCAGCCAAGACGGCCGAACAGCTTTCTTT. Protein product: CASSQDGRTAFF.